This T cell receptor (beta chain) was identified during a study of blood T cell repertoires in COVID-19. The table came from immunoSEQ multiplex PCR; TCRdb's copy has only in-frame clones and leaves some out. The sample has 200,000 to 250,000 clones, roughly nine tenths seen once. The sequence derives from a woman in her 30s who had recovered from COVID-19. The material sequenced was PBMCs or T cells enriched from blood (not recorded which).

CDR3 nucleotides: TGTGCCAGCAGCCTCCCCCAGGGGTCGGCAGATACGCAGTATTTT. Translated: CASSLPQGSADTQYF. The chain couples TRBV2 to TRBJ2-3, with D maybe TRBD1 (6 bases). CDR1 and CDR2 (germline): SNHLY, FYNNEI. The V end was cut by 6 bases, the J end by 4 bases, with 17 bases between. CDR3 size: 15 residues. The whole variable domain, remainder taken from reference TRBV2 and TRBJ2-3, is EPEVTQTPSHQVTQMGQEVILRCVPISNHLYFYWYRQILGQKVEFLVSFYNNEISEKSEIFDDQFSVERPDGSNFTLKIRSTKLEDSAMYFCASSLPQGSADTQYFGPGTRLTVL.